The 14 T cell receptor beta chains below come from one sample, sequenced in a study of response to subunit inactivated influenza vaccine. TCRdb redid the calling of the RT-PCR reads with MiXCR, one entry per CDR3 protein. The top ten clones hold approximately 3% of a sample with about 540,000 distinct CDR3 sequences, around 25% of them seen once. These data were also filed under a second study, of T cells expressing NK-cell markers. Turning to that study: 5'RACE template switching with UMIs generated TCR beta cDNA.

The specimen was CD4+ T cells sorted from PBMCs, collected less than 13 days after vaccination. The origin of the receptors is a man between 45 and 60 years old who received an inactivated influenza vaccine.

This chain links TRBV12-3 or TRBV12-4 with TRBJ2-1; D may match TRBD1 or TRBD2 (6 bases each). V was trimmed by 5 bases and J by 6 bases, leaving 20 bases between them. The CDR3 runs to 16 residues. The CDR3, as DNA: TGTGCCAGCAGTATAAGGGGGGTAGGTTTGACCAATGAGCAGTTCTTC. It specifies CASSIRGVGLTNEQFF.

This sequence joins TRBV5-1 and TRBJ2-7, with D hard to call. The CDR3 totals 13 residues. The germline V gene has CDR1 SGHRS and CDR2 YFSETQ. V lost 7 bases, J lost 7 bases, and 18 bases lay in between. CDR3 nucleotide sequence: TGCGCCAGCGGATCCCCTAGGCAGAGAGAGCAGTACTTC. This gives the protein CASGSPRQREQYF.

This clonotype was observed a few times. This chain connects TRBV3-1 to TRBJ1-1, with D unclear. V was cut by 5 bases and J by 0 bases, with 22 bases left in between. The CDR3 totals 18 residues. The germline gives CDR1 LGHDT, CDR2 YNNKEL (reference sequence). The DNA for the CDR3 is TGTGCCAGCAGCTTAAGGAGTATCCGGGAAACGGTGAACACTGAAGCTTTCTTT. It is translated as CASSLRSIRETVNTEAFF.

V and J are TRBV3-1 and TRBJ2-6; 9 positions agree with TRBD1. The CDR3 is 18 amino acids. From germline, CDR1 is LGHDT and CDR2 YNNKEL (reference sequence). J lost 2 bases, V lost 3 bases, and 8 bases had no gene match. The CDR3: CASSQLYRGLAGANVLTF. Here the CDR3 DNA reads TGTGCCAGCAGCCAGCTCTACAGGGGGCTTGCTGGGGCCAACGTCCTGACTTTC.

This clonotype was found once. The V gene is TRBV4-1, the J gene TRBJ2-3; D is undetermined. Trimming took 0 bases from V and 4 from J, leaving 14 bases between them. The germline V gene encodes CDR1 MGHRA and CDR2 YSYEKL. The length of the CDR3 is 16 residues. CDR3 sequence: CASSQDLVGWPDTQYF. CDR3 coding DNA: TGCGCCAGCAGCCAAGACCTGGTTGGGTGGCCAGATACGCAGTATTTT.

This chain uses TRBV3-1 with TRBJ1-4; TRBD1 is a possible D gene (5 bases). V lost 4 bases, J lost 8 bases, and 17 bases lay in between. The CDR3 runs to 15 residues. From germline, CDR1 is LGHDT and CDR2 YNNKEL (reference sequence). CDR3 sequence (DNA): TGTGCCAGCAGCCTGGGGACGGCCGGTAGAGAAAAACTGTTTTTT. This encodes CASSLGTAGREKLFF.

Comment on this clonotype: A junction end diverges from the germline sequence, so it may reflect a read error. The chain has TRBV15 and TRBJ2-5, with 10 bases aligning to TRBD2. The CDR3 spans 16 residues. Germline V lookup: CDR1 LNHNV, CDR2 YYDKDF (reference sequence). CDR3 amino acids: CATSRERGLAAESQYF. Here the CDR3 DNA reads TGTGCCACCAGCAGAGAGAGAGGACTAGCGGCAGAGAGCCAGTACTTC.

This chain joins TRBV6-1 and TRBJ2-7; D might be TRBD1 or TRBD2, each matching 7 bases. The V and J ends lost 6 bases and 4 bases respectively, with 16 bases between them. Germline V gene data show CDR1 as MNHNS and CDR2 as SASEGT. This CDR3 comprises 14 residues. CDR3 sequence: CASSPGGGMYEQYF. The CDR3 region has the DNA TGTGCCAGCAGCCCAGGGGGGGGCATGTACGAGCAGTACTTC.

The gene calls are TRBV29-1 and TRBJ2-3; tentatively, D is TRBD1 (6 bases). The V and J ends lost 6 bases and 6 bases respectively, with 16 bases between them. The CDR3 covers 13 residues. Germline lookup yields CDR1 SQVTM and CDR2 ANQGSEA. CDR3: CSVQGRVRDTQYF. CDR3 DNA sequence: TGCAGCGTCCAGGGGCGGGTTCGGGATACGCAGTATTTT.

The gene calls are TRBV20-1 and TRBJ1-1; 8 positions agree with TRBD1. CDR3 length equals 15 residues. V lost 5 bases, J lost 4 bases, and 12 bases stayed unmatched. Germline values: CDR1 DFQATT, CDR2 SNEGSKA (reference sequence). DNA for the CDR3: TGCAGTGCTGGCCCCGGACAGGGACTGAGCACTGAAGCTTTCTTT. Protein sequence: CSAGPGQGLSTEAFF.

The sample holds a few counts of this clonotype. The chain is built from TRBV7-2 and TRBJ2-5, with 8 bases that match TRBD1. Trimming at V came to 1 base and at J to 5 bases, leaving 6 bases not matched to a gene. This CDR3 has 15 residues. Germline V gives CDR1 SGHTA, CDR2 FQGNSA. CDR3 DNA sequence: TGTGCCAGCAGCTTAGGAGGCAGGGGGCTTGAGACCCAGTACTTC. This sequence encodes CASSLGGRGLETQYF. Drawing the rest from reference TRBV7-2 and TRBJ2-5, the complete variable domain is GAGVSQSPSNKVTEKGKDVELRCDPISGHTALYWYRQSLGQGLEFLIYFQGNSAPDKSGLPSDRFSAERTGGSVSTLTIQRTQQEDSAVYLCASSLGGRGLETQYFGPGTRLLVL.

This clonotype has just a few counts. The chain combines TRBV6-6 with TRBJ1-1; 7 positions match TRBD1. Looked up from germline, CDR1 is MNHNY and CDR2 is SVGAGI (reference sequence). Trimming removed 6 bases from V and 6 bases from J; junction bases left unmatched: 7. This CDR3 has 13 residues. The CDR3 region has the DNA TGTGCCAGCAGGAAGGGACAGCCGCCTGAAGCTTTCTTT. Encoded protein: CASRKGQPPEAFF.

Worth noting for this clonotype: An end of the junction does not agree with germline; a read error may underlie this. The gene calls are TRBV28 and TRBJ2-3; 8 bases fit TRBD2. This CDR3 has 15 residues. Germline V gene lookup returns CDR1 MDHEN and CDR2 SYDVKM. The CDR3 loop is CAISFSGAGADTQYF. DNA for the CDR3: TGTGCCATCAGTTTTAGCGGAGCGGGAGCAGATACGCAGTATTTT. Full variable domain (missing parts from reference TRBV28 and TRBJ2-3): DVKVTQSSRYLVKRTGEKVFLECVQDMDHENMFWYRQDPGLGLRLIYFSYDVKMKEKGDIPEGYSVSREKKERFSLILESASTNQTSMYLCAISFSGAGADTQYFGPGTRLTVL.

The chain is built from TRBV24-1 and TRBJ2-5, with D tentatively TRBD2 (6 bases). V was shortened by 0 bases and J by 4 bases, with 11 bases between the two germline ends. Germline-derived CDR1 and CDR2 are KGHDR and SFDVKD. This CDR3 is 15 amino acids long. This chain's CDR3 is CATSDLTGDGETQYF. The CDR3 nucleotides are TGTGCCACCAGTGATTTGACGGGGGACGGAGAGACCCAGTACTTC.